This TCR beta chain was sequenced in a study of T-cell memory formation after mild COVID-19. Overall study results and limits: Nothing confirmed that second-wave clones peaking on day 37 were specific for SARS-CoV-2. Clones that contracted from day 15 to 85 were balanced CD4/CD8, while later expanders leaned CD4+.

This clonotype was found many times. As yet, its antigen is unknown. CDR3 length equals 14 residues. Between the trimmed V and J ends, which lost 6 bases and 5 bases, there was a span of 14 bases. Via MiXCR, TCRdb re-called the 5' RACE reads, giving one row per CDR3 protein. Of roughly 340,000 distinct CDR3 sequences in the sample, 15% are singletons; the top ten hold about a fifth. This chain uses TRBV12-3 or TRBV12-4 with TRBJ2-1; D might be TRBD1 (6 bases). This TCR was sampled from a man younger than 35 who had mild COVID-19 (a few samples of this study predate the infection). Cell type and time point are not known. The sequencing input was PBMCs or a T cell subset sorted from them (not recorded which). CDR3 in amino acids: CASRTIQGDNEQFF. The CDR3 DNA is TGTGCCAGCAGGACGATACAGGGAGACAATGAGCAGTTCTTC.